Described below is a single TCR beta chain sequence and its context. It has no known antigen specificity. Base-call qualities are not available, and no considerably larger clone is one nucleotide away. This entry is derived from a study of blood T cell repertoires in COVID-19 (dated by TCRdb to the early 2020s). Notes on the research overall: Samples covering the acute and convalescent phases of COVID-19 were provided by collaborators in the United States, Italy and Spain. The samples were drawn from the first 160 participants of the ongoing ImmuneRACE study and from 950 to 1,500 subjects provided by 6 global collaborators. Deeply sampled blood TCRbeta repertoires from subjects exposed to, actively infected with, or recovered from COVID-19 were included in the dataset. Where available, HLA class I and class II types were taken from metadata supplied by the sample provider and were not determined by assay-based typing. A freely available public database, intended as a resource for researchers studying the immune response to SARS-CoV-2, is where the repertoires were released. The sample metadata nearly always contained a de-identified subject ID, COVID-19 status, age in years and sex. The material from the prospective study consisted of cDNA or gDNA derived from T cells, B-cell-depleted T cells, or PBMCs. Study-level results and caveats: The quantity of clinical and demographic metadata differed by source and by participant and was supplied without curation.

TCRbeta CDR3 regions were amplified from genomic DNA using the immunoSEQ Assay, a bias-controlled multiplex PCR. Per the original workflow: Within the assay, amplification of reference gene primers was used to estimate how many nucleated cells each sample contained. Sequence reads were collapsed and filtered to measure the absolute abundance of every unique TCRbeta CDR3 rearrangement. For each sample, productive Simpson clonality was calculated as the square root of Simpson's diversity index over productive rearrangements. TCRdb mirrors the immuneACCESS table, restricted to in-frame sequences. Some clones are absent from its copies; in checked studies, under half trace to an unresolved V gene, and the reason for the others is unknown. The DNA was the basis for D and trimming; V, J and clone size are from that table. Across this sample there are almost 70,000 clones, with around 88% seen only once. The ten most abundant clones make up approximately 6.8% of the sample.

Collaborating institutions collected whole blood in K2EDTA tubes following their own protocols. Collaborator samples were shipped for TCRbeta analysis as frozen whole blood, isolated PBMCs, or DNA extracted from either sample type. Sequences KGHSH (CDR1) and LQKENI (CDR2) are obtained from the germline V gene. Trimming removed 3 bases from V and 3 bases from J, leaving 11 bases between the germline ends. Reading from cysteine to phenylalanine, the CDR3 counts 14 amino acids. CDR3 DNA is the only sequence kept; it has 42 bases, read in frame from the first base. Specimen: peripheral blood. The receptor was derived from a woman aged 65 to 85 with acute or convalescent COVID-19. Recombination connected TRBV18 to TRBJ1-2, with no D gene named confidently. The bases read TGTGCCAGCTCACCGACGAAGGGAGACTATGGCTACACCTTC. It encodes CASSPTKGDYGYTF.